The 20 T cell receptor beta chains below all came from one sample that was sequenced in a study of OX40 agonist ivuxolimab in advanced cancers. Sequencing was performed with immunoSEQ multiplex PCR; in TCRdb, only in-frame clones are kept and a portion is missing. The data show some 45,000 clones, with around nine tenths seen just once and around an eighth held by the top ten. This sample comprised CD4+ or CD8+ T cells sorted from blood, obtained in a trial of the OX40 agonist ivuxolimab. All receptors derive from an adult with an advanced solid tumor such as melanoma, head and neck, liver or kidney cancer.

The J gene is TRBJ2-3, the V gene TRBV19, with a tentative D call TRBD2 (7 bases). Germline CDR1 LNHDA, CDR2 SQIVND (reference sequence). The CDR3 runs 14 residues. V lost 6 bases to trimming and J lost 7 bases, with 17 bases between them. This CDR3 reads CASSLVGGHNTQYF. The CDR3 DNA sequence: TGTGCCAGTAGCTTAGTGGGGGGGCATAATACGCAGTATTTT.

This chain links TRBV19 with TRBJ1-1; D gene uncertain. Germline V gene data show CDR1 as LNHDA and CDR2 as SQIVND (reference sequence). The V end lost 4 bases, the J end lost 0 bases, and 6 bases lay between the germline ends. This CDR3 region has 13 residues. As DNA, the CDR3 is TGTGCCAGTAGTACAGCCCTGAACACTGAAGCTTTCTTT. The encoded protein is CASSTALNTEAFF.

The chain combines TRBV19 with TRBJ1-5; 10 bases fit TRBD1. The CDR3 spans 14 residues. V lost 2 bases, J lost 6 bases, and 1 base stayed unmatched. Germline values: CDR1 LNHDA, CDR2 SQIVND (reference sequence). In nucleotides, the CDR3 is TGTGCCAGTAGTATACGGGACAGGGGTCAGCCCCAGCATTTT. This gives the protein CASSIRDRGQPQHF. Based on the CDR3 plus reference TRBV19 and TRBJ1-5, the full variable domain is DGGITQSPKYLFRKEGQNVTLSCEQNLNHDAMYWYRQDPGQGLRLIYYSQIVNDFQKGDIAEGYSVSREKKESFPLTVTSAQKNPTAFYLCASSIRDRGQPQHFGDGTRLSIL.

The rearrangement links TRBV12-5 to TRBJ2-3, with a possible D match to TRBD1 (6 bases). Per germline, CDR1 LGHNT and CDR2 FRNRAP. The CDR3 length is 12 residues. Trimming cost V 0 bases and J 8 bases, with 6 bases left between them. CDR3 loop: CASGLVGGTQYF. The CDR3 nucleotides are TGTGCTAGTGGTTTGGTAGGGGGTACGCAGTATTTT.

As concerns this clone: The CDR3 does not close with the conserved phenylalanine or tryptophan, likely indicating a read error. J is TRBJ1-6 and V is TRBV10-2; D is perhaps TRBD1 (6 bases). The germline CDR1 and CDR2 sequences are WSHSY and SAAADI. The CDR3 runs 12 residues. V was cut by 8 bases and J by 10 bases, with 12 bases left in between. CDR3 bases: TGCGCCAGCGGCAGGGGCGAATCACCCCTCCACCTT. Its protein is CASGRGESPLHL.

V gene TRBV19 combines with J gene TRBJ1-1, with D unclear. The CDR3 length is 13 residues. The V and J ends lost 3 bases and 4 bases respectively, with 9 bases between them. Germline V gene lookup returns CDR1 LNHDA and CDR2 SQIVND (reference sequence). The DNA for the CDR3 is TGTGCCAGTAGTATCGGAGTTGGCACTGAAGCTTTCTTT. Protein: CASSIGVGTEAFF.

This clone appeared a few times. V is TRBV6-5 and J is TRBJ2-2, with a weak D call TRBD1 (6 bases). Germline CDR1 reads MNHEY; CDR2 reads SVGAGI. Between the trimmed V and J ends, which lost 9 bases and 6 bases, there was a span of 17 bases. This CDR3 region has 14 residues. CDR3 residues: CASHGTTGPGELFF. In DNA, the CDR3 is TGTGCCAGTCACGGGACGACAGGTCCCGGGGAGCTGTTTTTT.

The gene calls are TRBV5-1 and TRBJ1-4; no firm D call. Trimming left V 3 bases short and J 0 bases short, with 9 bases between. The CDR3 has 15 amino acids. Germline V gene sequence: CDR1 SGHRS, CDR2 YFSETQ. CDR3: CASSSQSSTNEKLFF. The CDR3 DNA reads as TGCGCCAGCAGCTCCCAAAGTTCAACTAATGAAAAACTGTTTTTT.

The chain carries TRBV9 and TRBJ1-2; D uncertain. This CDR3 spans 14 amino acids. Germline assignment: CDR1 SGDLS and CDR2 YYNGEE. The ends were cut back, 4 bases at V and 0 bases at J, with 10 bases in the middle. DNA of the CDR3: TGTGCCAGCAGCCCCGACCCAGCTAACTATGGCTACACCTTC. Translation gives CASSPDPANYGYTF.

This CDR3 reads CASSLSEQLIYNSPLHF. The CDR3 bases are TGTGCCAGCAGTTTGTCCGAACAGTTGATATATAATTCACCCCTCCACTTT. V is TRBV27 and J is TRBJ1-6; D not certain. The CDR3 has 17 residues. V was trimmed by 3 bases and J by 4 bases, leaving 16 bases between them. In germline, CDR1 is MNHEY, CDR2 SMNVEV (reference sequence).

The chain couples TRBV27 to TRBJ2-6; no clear D gene. V was cut by 2 bases and J by 0 bases, with 5 bases left in between. This CDR3 is built from 15 residues. Germline V gives CDR1 MNHEY, CDR2 SMNVEV (reference sequence). CDR3 in DNA: TGTGCCAGCAGTTTAAGGGCCTCTGGGGCCAACGTCCTGACTTTC. This gives the protein CASSLRASGANVLTF.

The V and J genes are TRBV5-6 and TRBJ2-1; perhaps TRBD2 as D (5 bases). Germline-derived CDR1 and CDR2 are SGHDT and YYEEEE. The CDR3 contains 13 residues. Trimming shortened V by 4 bases and J by 9 bases, and 14 bases separated the two germline ends. The DNA for the CDR3 is TGTGCCAGCAGCCTAGGGTCGGGGAGTGAGCAGTTCTTC. This encodes CASSLGSGSEQFF.

The V gene is TRBV6-5, the J gene TRBJ1-2; 7 bases line up with TRBD1. V gave up 4 bases and J gave up 3 bases; unmatched junction bases: 11. CDR3 length: 16 amino acids. Germline V gene lookup returns CDR1 MNHEY and CDR2 SVGAGI. CDR3 DNA: TGTGCCAGCAGTTCCCCCATAAGACAGGGACACTATGGCTACACCTTC. Its translation: CASSSPIRQGHYGYTF.

This chain joins TRBV2 and TRBJ2-2; no reliable D call. Germline assignment: CDR1 SNHLY and CDR2 FYNNEI. The CDR3 has 16 residues. V was clipped by 2 bases and J by 4 bases, with 14 bases between them. CDR3 residues: CASSETSVGFTGELFF. DNA of the CDR3: TGTGCCAGCAGTGAAACCAGTGTTGGGTTCACCGGGGAGCTGTTTTTT.

This sequence joins TRBV6-5 and TRBJ2-7, with no clear D. This CDR3 contains 12 residues. Germline V gene sequence: CDR1 MNHEY, CDR2 SVGAGI. The germline V and J ends were trimmed by 2 bases and 6 bases, with 8 bases remaining between them. The CDR3 region is CASSYISGEQYF. The CDR3 region has the DNA TGTGCCAGCAGTTACATTTCTGGCGAGCAGTACTTC.

The chain recombines TRBV4-1 with TRBJ2-2; D not certain. CDR3 length: 14 amino acids. Germline CDR1 reads MGHRA; CDR2 reads YSYEKL. The V and J ends lost 0 bases and 4 bases respectively, with 6 bases between them. CDR3 region: CASSQEGSTGELFF. Here the CDR3 DNA reads TGCGCCAGCAGCCAAGAGGGGTCCACCGGGGAGCTGTTTTTT.

This clone has only one observation. The V call is TRBV5-4, the J call TRBJ2-5; TRBD1 agrees at 9 bases. The germline V gene encodes CDR1 SGHNT and CDR2 YYREEE (reference sequence). The length of the CDR3 is 14 residues. Unmatched junction bases numbered 4, after V lost 3 bases and J lost 4 bases. Written as DNA, the CDR3 is TGTGCCAGCAGCTCAGGACAGGGGCGAGAGACCCAGTACTTC. It translates to CASSSGQGRETQYF.

V usage is TRBV7-8 and J usage is TRBJ2-7; 7 positions match TRBD1. The germline gives CDR1 SGHVS, CDR2 FQNEAQ. The CDR3 has 15 residues. Trimming took 5 bases from V and 1 from J; bases not matched to a gene: 8. CDR3 coding DNA: TGTGCCAGCAGCCCCGAGACAGGGATATCCTACGAGCAGTACTTC. Protein product: CASSPETGISYEQYF.

The chain recombines TRBV28 with TRBJ1-5, with unresolved D. Germline V gene sequence: CDR1 MDHEN, CDR2 SYDVKM. V was cut by 1 base and J by 2 bases, with 9 bases left in between. The CDR3 loop spans 15 amino acids. As DNA, the CDR3 is TGTGCCAGCAGTTTATCGGGAGGTGGCAATCAGCCCCAGCATTTT. Its translation is CASSLSGGGNQPQHF.

The rearrangement links TRBV4-2 to TRBJ1-1; D gene ambiguous. CDR1 LGHNA and CDR2 YNFKEQ come from the germline V gene. The CDR3 loop spans 16 amino acids. Trimming took off 1 base at V and 4 bases at J, with 16 bases between the two ends. The CDR3 sequence is CASSQGAPFRGTEAFF. Here the CDR3 DNA reads TGTGCCAGCAGCCAAGGCGCGCCCTTCAGAGGCACTGAAGCTTTCTTT.